These 29 T cell receptor beta chains were sequenced from one sample in a study of beta chain features in type 1 diabetes. Expressed TCRB transcripts got sequenced, as all isolated RNA was reverse transcribed. Clones were sequenced by immunoSEQ multiplex PCR, and TCRdb holds only the in-frame ones, with some missing. The sample yields roughly 400,000 clones, roughly 13% seen once. The sample taken for sequencing was naive CD4+ T cells from blood. These receptors all come from a man under 40 in good health.

V and J are TRBV29-1 and TRBJ2-2, with 10 bases aligning to TRBD1. The CDR3 runs to 14 residues. The germline V gene encodes CDR1 SQVTM and CDR2 ANQGSEA. The V segment lost 5 bases and the J segment 1 base; nucleotides outside the gene matches: 1. As DNA, the CDR3 is TGCAGCGTTTGGACAGGGGGGAACACCGGGGAGCTGTTTTTT. Protein: CSVWTGGNTGELFF.

This clone was counted between two and nine times. This rearrangement joins TRBV6-5 to TRBJ1-1; tentatively, D is TRBD1 (5 bases). The germline CDR1 and CDR2 sequences are MNHEY and SVGAGI. The CDR3 loop spans 12 amino acids. Trimming left V 8 bases short and J 4 bases short, with 11 bases between. CDR3 residues: CASAQGPTEAFF. Written as DNA, the CDR3 is TGTGCCAGCGCCCAGGGACCCACTGAAGCTTTCTTT.

The chain employs TRBV9 and TRBJ1-6; tentatively, D is TRBD1 (5 bases). The CDR3 contains 14 residues. V lost 0 bases to trimming and J lost 9 bases, with 10 bases between them. Germline V lookup: CDR1 SGDLS, CDR2 YYNGEE. The chain's CDR3 is CASSVEGEISPLHF. The CDR3, as DNA: TGTGCCAGCAGCGTAGAAGGGGAAATTTCACCCCTCCACTTT.

This clone was picked up a small number of times. The chain has TRBV2 and TRBJ1-5; a weak D match, TRBD1 (5 bases). V lost 4 bases and J 6 bases, leaving 7 bases between the germline ends. Germline CDR1 is SNHLY and CDR2 is FYNNEI. CDR3 length equals 12 residues. CDR3 in amino acids: CASSAGIQPQHF. CDR3 coding DNA: TGTGCCAGCAGTGCAGGGATTCAGCCCCAGCATTTT.

This chain uses TRBV5-4 with TRBJ1-2; TRBD1 matches at 9 bases. CDR1 SGHNT and CDR2 YYREEE come from the germline V gene (reference sequence). The J segment lost 3 bases and the V segment lost 0 bases, leaving 0 bases of the junction unmatched. This CDR3 spans 14 amino acids. For the CDR3, the DNA is TGTGCCAGCAGCTTGGGACAGGGGGACTATGGCTACACCTTC. It encodes CASSLGQGDYGYTF. Filled out from reference TRBV5-4 and TRBJ1-2, the complete variable domain reads ETGVTQSPTHLIKTRGQQVTLRCSSQSGHNTVSWYQQALGQGPQFIFQYYREEENGRGNFPPRFSGLQFPNYSSELNVNALELDDSALYLCASSLGQGDYGYTFGSGTRLTVV.

This clone appeared a few times. This chain joins TRBV7-2 and TRBJ1-1, with no clear D. V lost 2 bases to trimming and J lost 1 base, with 8 bases between them. Germline V lookup: CDR1 SGHTA, CDR2 FQGNSA. This CDR3 has 14 amino acids. The CDR3 nucleotides read TGTGCCAGCAGCTTAAGGGCACGGAACACTGAAGCTTTCTTT. This codes for CASSLRARNTEAFF.

This clone has a handful of counts. The J gene is TRBJ2-7, the V gene TRBV7-2, with no clear D. The CDR3 consists of 11 residues. The germline CDR1 and CDR2 sequences are SGHTA and FQGNSA. Trimming took 1 base from V and 7 from J, leaving 5 bases between them. For the CDR3, the DNA is TGTGCCAGCAGCTTAGGGATGGAGCAGTACTTC. Its protein is CASSLGMEQYF.

The chain joins TRBV7-2 to TRBJ2-3; D is perhaps TRBD1 or TRBD2 (5 bases each). This CDR3 contains 17 residues. Trimming removed 6 bases at V and 2 bases at J, with 21 bases between. Looked up from germline, CDR1 is SGHTA and CDR2 is FQGNSA. The CDR3 nucleotides are TGTGCCAGCAGTCCAGGGTTGTGGCGGGCCCTCACAGATACGCAGTATTTT. The encoded protein is CASSPGLWRALTDTQYF.

This clone was observed a handful of times. V is TRBV18 and J is TRBJ2-7; TRBD2 matches 7 bases. Germline assignment: CDR1 KGHSH and CDR2 LQKENI. The CDR3 spans 12 residues. V lost 3 bases and J lost 7; bases outside the gene matches: 3. The CDR3 DNA reads as TGTGCCAGCTCACCGCGAGCGGGAGAGCAGTACGTC. It specifies CASSPRAGEQYV.

This clone was picked up a small number of times. This chain links TRBV25-1 with TRBJ1-1, with 12 bases identical to TRBD1. Germline values: CDR1 MGHDK, CDR2 SYGVNS. V was pared by 7 bases and J by 6 bases, with 15 bases of the junction left unmatched. The CDR3 totals 17 residues. The CDR3 reads CASTLTTGTGGRPEAFF. As DNA, the CDR3 is TGTGCCAGCACCTTAACAACCGGGACAGGGGGCCGCCCTGAAGCTTTCTTT.

There are a few counts of this clone. The J gene is TRBJ2-5, the V gene TRBV7-2, with 7 bases matching TRBD2. Germline V gene sequence: CDR1 SGHTA, CDR2 FQGNSA. CDR3 length: 14 residues. J lost 4 bases, V lost 5 bases, and 7 bases had no gene match. DNA of the CDR3: TGTGCCAGCAGCCAAAACGGGGGGTTAGAGACCCAGTACTTC. Amino acids: CASSQNGGLETQYF.

The chain has TRBV14 and TRBJ1-1; D is undetermined. The CDR3 totals 13 residues. With 6 bases removed from V and 3 bases from J, the gap between germline ends came to 11 bases. The V gene's germline CDR1 is SGHDN and CDR2 FVKESK. The CDR3 bases are TGTGCCAGCAGGAAGGCGGGTCACACTGAAGCTTTCTTT. Translated, it gives CASRKAGHTEAFF.

This clone was counted only a few times. The gene calls are TRBV29-1 and TRBJ1-1; 9 nucleotides align to TRBD1. The CDR3 covers 13 residues. The junction had 5 bases not matched to a gene; V was cut back by 5 bases and J by 4 bases. Germline V gives CDR1 SQVTM, CDR2 ANQGSEA. CDR3 sequence reads: CSVKQGAGTEAFF. The CDR3 DNA reads as TGCAGCGTTAAACAGGGGGCTGGCACTGAAGCTTTCTTT.

This clone has a handful of counts. The J gene is TRBJ2-2, the V gene TRBV30; TRBD2 agrees at 12 bases. Trimming cost V 3 bases and J 6 bases; bases outside gene matches: 8. From germline, CDR1 is GTSNPN and CDR2 SVGIG (reference sequence). The CDR3 contains 16 residues. For the CDR3, the DNA is TGTGCCTGGAGGACCCCTTCTAGCGGGAGGGCCGGGGAGCTGTTTTTT. Translation gives CAWRTPSSGRAGELFF.

This clone has at least ten counts. The chain links TRBV4-1 to TRBJ2-7; perhaps TRBD2 as D (6 bases). The CDR3 is 13 amino acids. The germline CDR1 and CDR2 sequences are MGHRA and YSYEKL. V was shortened by 1 base and J by 7 bases, with 11 bases between the two germline ends. Written as DNA, the CDR3 is TGCGCCAGCAGCCAAGGCCAGGCGGGGGAGCAGTACTTC. Protein product: CASSQGQAGEQYF.

The rearrangement links TRBV5-4 to TRBJ2-1; the D is unclear. CDR1 and CDR2 from the germline V gene are SGHNT and YYREEE (reference sequence). The CDR3 loop spans 13 amino acids. V dropped 4 bases and J dropped 8 bases, with 13 bases sitting between them. The CDR3, as DNA: TGTGCCAGCAGCAACAAAAGAAAAGATGAGCAGTTCTTC. Amino acids: CASSNKRKDEQFF.

This clone was detected only a few times. The chain carries TRBV7-3 and TRBJ2-2, with TRBD2 matching over 13 bases. From germline, CDR1 is SGHTA and CDR2 FQGTGA. J was trimmed by 7 bases and V by 4 bases; bases with no gene match: 12. The CDR3 loop spans 18 amino acids. The CDR3 is CASSSLGLAGENDGELFF. CDR3 DNA sequence: TGTGCCAGCAGCTCCCTCGGACTAGCGGGAGAAAATGACGGGGAGCTGTTTTTT.

This clone was observed a few times. CDR3 loop: CSVVGLAASTDTQYF. In nucleotides, the CDR3 is TGCAGCGTCGTGGGACTAGCGGCTAGCACAGATACGCAGTATTTT. The chain couples TRBV29-1 to TRBJ2-3, with TRBD2 identical over 11 bases. This CDR3 region has 15 residues. The J segment lost 0 bases and the V segment lost 6 bases, leaving 5 bases of the junction unmatched. Germline V gives CDR1 SQVTM, CDR2 ANQGSEA.

The gene calls are TRBV28 and TRBJ1-1, with D perhaps matching TRBD1 (5 bases). The germline V gene has CDR1 MDHEN and CDR2 SYDVKM. V gave up 6 bases and J gave up 11 bases, with 13 bases separating them. This CDR3 contains 11 residues. The CDR3 reads CASSTLGGAFF. CDR3 in DNA: TGTGCCAGCAGCACACTGGGGGGGGCTTTCTTT.

This clone was seen a few times. V is TRBV29-1 and J is TRBJ1-1, with D uncertain. The germline V gene has CDR1 SQVTM and CDR2 ANQGSEA. Trimming left V 7 bases short and J 5 bases short, with 17 bases between. The CDR3 spans 13 residues. The CDR3 sequence is CSALGLLGTEAFF. The CDR3, as DNA: TGCAGCGCACTGGGATTATTGGGGACTGAAGCTTTCTTT.

CDR3 DNA sequence: TGTGCCAGCAGCAAAGAGGAGGGGGGCTACAATGAGCAGTTCTTC. Residues: CASSKEEGGYNEQFF. The chain carries TRBV21-1 and TRBJ2-1. TRBV21-1 is reported as a pseudogene. The CDR3 covers 15 residues.

Only one count was recorded for this clone. This sequence joins TRBV7-2 and TRBJ1-2; D not resolved. V shed 1 base and J shed 4 bases, with 13 bases lying between them. Per the germline V gene, CDR1 is SGHTA and CDR2 is FQGNSA. There are 15 residues in the CDR3. The CDR3 is CASSLGGVLTYGYTF. For the CDR3, the DNA is TGTGCCAGCAGCTTAGGCGGGGTACTTACCTATGGCTACACCTTC.

In its sample, this clone was seen a few times. The V call is TRBV30, the J call TRBJ1-1; D remains ambiguous. Germline V lookup: CDR1 GTSNPN, CDR2 SVGIG (reference sequence). This CDR3 has 9 amino acids. Trimming removed 7 bases at V and 6 bases at J, with 6 bases between. CDR3 sequence (DNA): TGTGCCTTTAAGTCTGAAGCTTTCTTT. Translated, it gives CAFKSEAFF.

There are a few counts of this clone. This rearrangement joins TRBV4-3 to TRBJ2-5; 7 bases match TRBD1. The germline gives CDR1 LGHNA, CDR2 YSLEER. The CDR3 is 17 amino acids. Unmatched junction bases numbered 10, after V lost 1 base and J lost 2 bases. CDR3 region: CASSQVPTGVRQETQYF. In DNA form, the CDR3 reads TGCGCCAGCAGCCAAGTCCCAACAGGGGTCCGTCAAGAGACCCAGTACTTC.

This rearrangement joins TRBV25-1 to TRBJ1-1; D remains unclear. The germline V and J ends were trimmed by 2 bases and 8 bases, with 6 bases remaining between them. The CDR3 covers 11 residues. Germline CDR1 reads MGHDK; CDR2 reads SYGVNS. CDR3 region: CASSEVGEAFF. The CDR3 DNA is TGTGCCAGCAGTGAAGTTGGAGAAGCTTTCTTT.

This clone was seen only a few times. The chain joins TRBV6-1 to TRBJ2-7; D remains ambiguous. Germline-derived CDR1 and CDR2 are MNHNS and SASEGT. Trimming pared 6 bases from V and 12 bases from J, leaving 12 bases between. This CDR3 region has 10 residues. The CDR3 here is CASSDPHPYF. The CDR3 DNA reads as TGTGCCAGCAGCGACCCCCACCCGTACTTC.

This chain links TRBV19 with TRBJ2-1; 7 nucleotides line up with TRBD1. V trimming: 8 bases; J trimming: 8 bases; junction bases outside the gene matches: 9. This CDR3 region has 13 residues. Germline V gene sequence: CDR1 LNHDA, CDR2 SQIVND (reference sequence). The CDR3 DNA follows: TGTGCCAGTGGAGAGGACAGGAGGTATGAGCAGTTCTTC. Amino acid sequence: CASGEDRRYEQFF.

The genes are TRBV29-1 and TRBJ2-3, with D tentatively TRBD2 (5 bases). Germline-derived CDR1 and CDR2 are SQVTM and ANQGSEA. V dropped 3 bases and J dropped 9 bases, with 7 bases sitting between them. CDR3 size: 10 residues. For the CDR3, the DNA is TGCAGCGTTGATATAGCGACGCAGTATTTT. Protein sequence: CSVDIATQYF.

The chain uses TRBV9 and TRBJ1-2; no firm D call. Germline CDR1 is SGDLS and CDR2 is YYNGEE. The CDR3 is made up of 13 amino acids. V gave up 1 base and J gave up 6 bases, with 10 bases separating them. This chain's CDR3 is CASSVPGAHGYTF. Here the CDR3 DNA reads TGTGCCAGCAGCGTACCGGGCGCCCATGGCTACACCTTC.